Listed here are 25 T cell receptor beta chains from one sample, sequenced in a study of shared clonotypes between healthy human individuals. The table came from immunoSEQ multiplex PCR; TCRdb's copy has only in-frame clones and leaves some out. This table holds about 1.1 million clones, approximately 80% found once. Source material: memory CD4+ T cells from PBMCs. As to subset: CD45RA-negative fraction. These receptors were obtained from a man younger than 30 in good health. Some clones in this sample may be carry-over from other donors' samples.

This clone came up once. This chain uses TRBV30 with TRBJ2-5; D possibly uses TRBD1 or TRBD2 (5 bases each). With 0 bases removed from V and 9 bases from J, the gap between germline ends came to 14 bases. From germline, CDR1 is GTSNPN and CDR2 SVGIG (reference sequence). CDR3 length: 13 residues. CDR3 residues: CAWSVTGPLPQYF. Written as DNA, the CDR3 is TGTGCCTGGAGTGTAACGGGACCGCTTCCCCAGTACTTC. The whole variable domain, filled in from reference TRBV30 and TRBJ2-5, reads SQTIHQWPATLVQPVGSPLSLECTVEGTSNPNLYWYRQAAGRGLQLLFYSVGIGQISSEVPQNLSASRPQDRQFILSSKKLLLSDSGFYLCAWSVTGPLPQYFGPGTRLLVL.

CDR3 residues: CASSLGQGGYEQYF. Here the CDR3 DNA reads TGTGCCAGCAGCCTCGGACAGGGCGGGTACGAGCAGTACTTC. The V and J genes are TRBV9 and TRBJ2-7; 8 bases line up with TRBD1. The CDR3 length is 14 residues. The ends lost 4 bases at V and 4 bases at J; junction bases unmatched: 7. Germline CDR1 reads SGDLS; CDR2 reads YYNGEE. The complete variable domain, with remaining parts taken from reference TRBV9 and TRBJ2-7, reads DSGVTQTPKHLITATGQRVTLRCSPRSGDLSVYWYQQSLDQGLQFLIQYYNGEERAKGNILERFSAQQFPDLHSELNLSSLELGDSALYFCASSLGQGGYEQYFGPGTRLTVT.

This clone has just one count. The chain is built from TRBV4-2 and TRBJ2-7; 8 nucleotides agree with TRBD1. The CDR3 spans 16 residues. Germline V lookup: CDR1 LGHNA, CDR2 YNFKEQ. V gave up 2 bases and J gave up 5 bases; unmatched junction bases: 11. The CDR3 spells CASSQSTGGGGHEQYF. CDR3 coding DNA: TGTGCCAGCAGCCAAAGCACAGGGGGTGGAGGGCACGAGCAGTACTTC.

The J gene is TRBJ1-4, the V gene TRBV7-9; D gene ambiguous. V was shortened by 1 base and J by 4 bases, with 7 bases between the two germline ends. The CDR3 totals 14 residues. In germline, CDR1 is SEHNR, CDR2 FQNEAQ (reference sequence). The CDR3 sequence: CASSLELNNEKLFF. The CDR3 DNA is TGTGCCAGCAGCTTAGAACTAAATAATGAAAAACTGTTTTTT.

This chain joins TRBV5-1 and TRBJ2-5, with a possible D match to TRBD2 (6 bases). The CDR3 has 14 amino acids. V was cut by 3 bases and J by 4 bases, with 13 bases left in between. CDR1 and CDR2 from the germline V gene are SGHRS and YFSETQ. The CDR3 here is CASSSMGLLETQYF. CDR3 DNA: TGCGCCAGCAGCTCGATGGGACTCCTAGAGACCCAGTACTTC.

This sequence joins TRBV11-3 and TRBJ1-2, with 8 bases lining up with TRBD1. The CDR3 is 17 amino acids. Germline CDR1 reads SGHNT; CDR2 reads YENEEA. The J segment lost 8 bases and the V segment lost 3 bases, leaving 17 bases of the junction unmatched. The CDR3 is CASSFSPGTGTEVGYTF. As DNA, the CDR3 is TGTGCCAGCAGCTTCAGTCCCGGGACAGGAACAGAGGTCGGCTACACCTTC.

The J gene is TRBJ2-1, the V gene TRBV11-3; the match to TRBD1 covers 8 bases. Germline V lookup: CDR1 SGHNT, CDR2 YENEEA. The length of the CDR3 is 14 residues. J lost 6 bases, V lost 0 bases, and 1 base had no gene match. CDR3 in amino acids: CASSLDGQGNEQFF. The CDR3 bases are TGTGCCAGCAGCTTAGATGGACAGGGCAATGAGCAGTTCTTC.

This clone has only one observation. The rearrangement joins TRBV11-2 to TRBJ2-6; D gene unclear. Germline-derived CDR1 and CDR2 are SGHAT and FQNNGV. This CDR3 has 16 residues. V shed 5 bases and J shed 0 bases, with 11 bases lying between them. The CDR3 DNA reads TGTGCCAGCAGCCCGCCCCTTGGCTCTGGGGCCAACGTCCTGACTTTC. It translates to CASSPPLGSGANVLTF.

This sequence joins TRBV28 and TRBJ1-6; TRBD1 might be the D (6 bases). V was clipped by 6 bases and J by 4 bases, with 16 bases between them. Germline assignment: CDR1 MDHEN and CDR2 SYDVKM. This CDR3 is 16 amino acids long. CDR3 nucleotides: TGTGCCAGCAGGGTGACCGGGACAACTTATAATTCACCCCTCCACTTT. Translated: CASRVTGTTYNSPLHF.

This clone was counted once. The chain joins TRBV5-1 to TRBJ2-7; 14 positions agree with TRBD2. Germline V gene sequence: CDR1 SGHRS, CDR2 YFSETQ. Unmatched junction bases numbered 8, after V lost 4 bases and J lost 5 bases. The CDR3 sequence is 16 residues long. The CDR3 DNA reads TGCGCCAGCAGCGTGGGACTAGCGGGAGTCCTCCACGAGCAGTACTTC. It codes for CASSVGLAGVLHEQYF.

The chain has TRBV6-1 and TRBJ1-5; unclear D gene. Trimming cost V 8 bases and J 3 bases, with 11 bases left between them. The CDR3 sequence is 13 residues long. The germline gives CDR1 MNHNS, CDR2 SASEGT. CDR3 nucleotides: TGTGCCAGCTGGGAGGGCTTCAATCAGCCCCAGCATTTT. This codes for CASWEGFNQPQHF.

This clone is a singleton in its sample. This chain uses TRBV2 with TRBJ2-7; D remains unclear. Deletions cut 5 bases from V and 2 bases from J, with 10 bases between. Germline assignment: CDR1 SNHLY and CDR2 FYNNEI. This CDR3 comprises 13 residues. DNA of the CDR3: TGTGCCAGCAGTAACGGGTACACCTACGAGCAGTACTTC. Protein sequence: CASSNGYTYEQYF.

J is TRBJ2-3 and V is TRBV4-2, with a weak D call TRBD2 (5 bases). Trimming stripped 1 base from V and 1 base from J, with 12 bases between. The CDR3 extends over 16 amino acids. Per the germline V gene, CDR1 is LGHNA and CDR2 is YNFKEQ. The CDR3 sequence is CASSQALRTGTDTQYF. The CDR3 nucleotides read TGTGCCAGCAGCCAAGCCCTTCGGACTGGCACAGATACGCAGTATTTT.

A note on this clone: The sample holds other DNA sequences that translate to the same CDR3. In DNA form, the CDR3 reads TGTGCCAGCACATATCGGGCGGGGGGCACTGAAGCTTTCTTT. Its translation: CASTYRAGGTEAFF. This chain links TRBV27 with TRBJ1-1, with a weak D call TRBD1 (5 bases). Germline V lookup: CDR1 MNHEY, CDR2 SMNVEV (reference sequence). The length of the CDR3 is 14 residues. Trimming cost V 7 bases and J 4 bases, with 16 bases left between them.

The chain employs TRBV6-5 and TRBJ1-5; D possibly corresponds to TRBD1 (5 bases). The CDR3 totals 16 residues. Trimming shortened V by 4 bases and J by 0 bases, and 13 bases separated the two germline ends. Germline-derived CDR1 and CDR2 are MNHEY and SVGAGI. The CDR3: CASSWGGGNSNQPQHF. DNA of the CDR3: TGTGCCAGCAGTTGGGGCGGAGGAAATAGCAATCAGCCCCAGCATTTT.

This clone was counted only a few times. In DNA form, the CDR3 reads TGTGCCAGCAGCTTCCTCCCCGGACTAGCGGGAGCCTACGAGCAGTACTTC. This sequence encodes CASSFLPGLAGAYEQYF. The chain employs TRBV11-2 and TRBJ2-7; 13 bases match TRBD2. After removal of 3 bases from V and 2 bases from J, the junction contained 7 bases not matched to a gene. The V gene's germline CDR1 is SGHAT and CDR2 FQNNGV. The CDR3 totals 17 residues.

The chain couples TRBV7-6 to TRBJ2-5; 10 bases agree with TRBD2. The CDR3 is made up of 14 amino acids. CDR1 SGHVS and CDR2 FNYEAQ come from the germline V gene. The V gene end was trimmed by 2 bases and the J gene end by 5 bases; junction bases not matched to a gene: 2. CDR3 in DNA: TGTGCCAGCAGCTTAATAGCGGGAGGTGAGACCCAGTACTTC. Its translation is CASSLIAGGETQYF.

The chain joins TRBV7-9 to TRBJ1-1; 7 nucleotides line up with TRBD1. The CDR3 sequence is 16 residues long. J was trimmed by 4 bases and V by 2 bases; bases with no gene match: 10. Looked up from germline, CDR1 is SEHNR and CDR2 is FQNEAQ (reference sequence). CDR3 sequence: CASSLIIGRGSTEAFF. Written as DNA, the CDR3 is TGTGCCAGCAGCTTAATTATTGGCAGGGGGTCCACTGAAGCTTTCTTT.

The J gene is TRBJ1-2, the V gene TRBV14, with D maybe TRBD1 (5 bases). The V gene's germline CDR1 is SGHDN and CDR2 FVKESK. Trimming removed 0 bases at V and 3 bases at J, with 14 bases between. CDR3 size: 16 residues. The CDR3 spells CASSQDWWGVDYGYTF. The CDR3 DNA follows: TGTGCCAGCAGCCAAGATTGGTGGGGGGTCGACTATGGCTACACCTTC.

Note on this clone: The sample holds other DNA sequences that translate to the same CDR3. The CDR3 reads CASSEQGGYQPQHF. CDR3 in DNA: TGTGCCAGCAGTGAACAGGGGGGTTATCAGCCCCAGCATTTT. V gene TRBV2 combines with J gene TRBJ1-5; 7 bases align to TRBD1. Germline values: CDR1 SNHLY, CDR2 FYNNEI. Unmatched junction bases numbered 3, after V lost 2 bases and J lost 5 bases. The CDR3 contains 14 residues.

The J gene is TRBJ2-7, the V gene TRBV27, with D perhaps TRBD1 or TRBD2 (5 bases each). Trimming stripped 6 bases from V and 5 bases from J, with 20 bases between. Germline CDR1 reads MNHEY; CDR2 reads SMNVEV (reference sequence). This CDR3 region has 15 residues. CDR3 sequence: CASRQLGRASNEQYF. The CDR3 DNA reads TGTGCCAGCAGGCAGCTGGGACGGGCGTCTAACGAGCAGTACTTC.

V usage is TRBV28 and J usage is TRBJ1-2; possible D gene TRBD1, 6 bases. Trimming stripped 3 bases from V and 0 bases from J, with 23 bases between. Germline CDR1 is MDHEN and CDR2 is SYDVKM. CDR3 length equals 19 residues. The CDR3 bases are TGTGCCAGCAGTTTTAACGGACACAGGGTTTGGAATTCTAACTATGGCTACACCTTC. It specifies CASSFNGHRVWNSNYGYTF.

The V and J genes are TRBV7-2 and TRBJ2-7; perhaps TRBD2 as D (5 bases). Germline lookup yields CDR1 SGHTA and CDR2 FQGNSA. Trimming removed 5 bases at V and 5 bases at J, with 10 bases between. The CDR3 has 12 residues. CDR3 bases: TGTGCCAGCAGCCTCACTAGTAACGAGCAGTACTTC. This gives the protein CASSLTSNEQYF. The full variable domain, with the rest looked up from reference TRBV7-2 and TRBJ2-7, is GAGVSQSPSNKVTEKGKDVELRCDPISGHTALYWYRQSLGQGLEFLIYFQGNSAPDKSGLPSDRFSAERTGGSVSTLTIQRTQQEDSAVYLCASSLTSNEQYFGPGTRLTVT.

This rearrangement joins TRBV5-1 to TRBJ2-1; 9 nucleotides match TRBD1. Germline CDR1 is SGHRS and CDR2 is YFSETQ. This CDR3 has 17 amino acids. J gave up 0 bases and V 3 bases, and 7 bases lay outside the gene matches. This CDR3 is CASSSGQGTSSYNEQFF. The DNA of the CDR3 is TGCGCCAGCAGCTCCGGACAGGGGACGAGCTCCTACAATGAGCAGTTCTTC. Supplemented by reference TRBV5-1 and TRBJ2-1, the full variable domain reads KAGVTQTPRYLIKTRGQQVTLSCSPISGHRSVSWYQQTPGQGLQFLFEYFSETQRNKGNFPGRFSGRQFSNSRSEMNVSTLELGDSALYLCASSSGQGTSSYNEQFFGPGTRLTVL.

V usage is TRBV4-2 and J usage is TRBJ2-1, with 10 bases lining up with TRBD2. The CDR3 covers 17 residues. V gave up 1 base and J gave up 10 bases; unmatched junction bases: 13. Per the germline V gene, CDR1 is LGHNA and CDR2 is YNFKEQ. The CDR3 DNA reads TGTGCCAGCAGCCAAGTAGGGTGGCTAGCGGGAGAAAGCGAGCAGTTCTTC. Its translation is CASSQVGWLAGESEQFF.